This is a list of T cell receptor beta chains from one sample in a study of blood T cell repertoires in COVID-19. TCRdb's copy holds only in-frame clones and misses some; the assay was immunoSEQ multiplex PCR. The repertoire holds tens of thousands of clones, 80% to 90% seen once, with roughly 3.5% in the top ten. What was sequenced was peripheral blood. The receptors stem from a man aged 50-60 years with active COVID-19. Each CDR3 is given with its conserved first and last residue. Fields, in order: J gene, V gene, CDR3 protein.

J: TRBJ2-2
V: TRBV5-1
CDR3: CASSPRETNTGELFF

J: TRBJ2-2
V: TRBV2
CDR3: CASSNRDRVMTGELFF

J: TRBJ2-1
V: TRBV5-1
CDR3: CASTPSGAVGNEQFF

J: TRBJ1-6
V: TRBV15
CDR3: CATSIDRANSPLHF

J: TRBJ1-1
V: TRBV6-6
CDR3: CASRGGGANTEAFF

J: TRBJ1-3
V: TRBV4-1
CDR3: CASSILGTAGNTIYF

J: TRBJ1-3
V: TRBV7-9
CDR3: CASSLGRTGRRDGNTIYF

J: TRBJ2-2
V: TRBV7-6
CDR3: CASTYSGNTGELFF

J: TRBJ1-1
V: TRBV7-2
CDR3: CASSSQYRGREAFF

J: TRBJ2-7
V: TRBV5-7
CDR3: CASSPKGTVSYEQYF

J: TRBJ1-3
V: TRBV5-1
CDR3: CASSLEGQGGRTIYF

J: TRBJ1-1
V: TRBV3-1/TRBV3-2
CDR3: CASGRELNTEAFF

J: TRBJ2-1
V: TRBV7-2
CDR3: CASSRAGLAAGEQFF

J: TRBJ1-5
V: TRBV5-6
CDR3: CASHTTGEGQPQHF

J: TRBJ1-1
V: TRBV7-9
CDR3: CASSFRNTEAFF

J: TRBJ2-1
V: TRBV9
CDR3: CASSVAGTTYNEQFF

J: TRBJ1-5
V: TRBV29-1
CDR3: CSVGQGAGQPQHF

J: TRBJ1-4
V: TRBV5-1
CDR3: CASSDSTNEKLFF

J: TRBJ1-1
V: TRBV5-1
CDR3: CASSLSGVRNTEAFF

J: TRBJ1-2
V: TRBV6-2/TRBV6-3
CDR3: CASSSPHRTGDGYTF

J: TRBJ2-7
V: TRBV6-2/TRBV6-3
CDR3: CASSSGSYEQYF

J: TRBJ2-5
V: TRBV7-9
CDR3: CASSLARTFPETQYF

J: TRBJ2-1
V: TRBV7-8
CDR3: CASSLPSGAPYNEQFF

J: TRBJ2-3
V: TRBV4-2
CDR3: CASSQEPGLAGVGDTQYF

J: TRBJ2-1
V: TRBV5-1
CDR3: CASSPSFQRGGLREQFF

J: TRBJ2-6
V: TRBV11-2
CDR3: CASSAGQGFGANVLTF

J: TRBJ2-3
V: TRBV7-9
CDR3: CASSPGSTDTQYF

J: TRBJ2-5
V: TRBV4-2
CDR3: CASSQGGQGQETQYF

J: TRBJ1-5
V: TRBV2
CDR3: CASSDTDNQPQHF

J: TRBJ1-5
V: TRBV2
CDR3: CVSTSEGVGEQPQHF

J: TRBJ1-2
V: TRBV6-5
CDR3: CASSPDRGAGGYTF

J: TRBJ2-5
V: TRBV7-6
CDR3: CASSQGQGIWETQYF

J: TRBJ1-4
V: TRBV4-2
CDR3: CASSQRQATNEKLFF

J: TRBJ1-1
V: TRBV12-3/TRBV12-4
CDR3: CASIRQGNTEAFF

J: TRBJ2-1
V: TRBV14
CDR3: CASSQWTGTYNEQFF

J: TRBJ1-1
V: TRBV5-1
CDR3: CASSLEGDRGTEAFF

J: TRBJ1-2
V: TRBV30
CDR3: CAWTGGYGYTF

J: TRBJ2-3
V: TRBV7-9
CDR3: CASSWGQGDRDTQYF

J: TRBJ2-2
V: TRBV5-1
CDR3: CASSSGTANTGELFF

J: TRBJ2-1
V: TRBV7-3
CDR3: CASSLRAGTGAYNEQFF

J: TRBJ2-7
V: TRBV7-3
CDR3: CASSLTSGAGLSYEQYF